This T cell receptor (beta chain) derives from a study of CD8 T cells in ankylosing spondylitis. From the 5' RACE reads, TCRdb called clonotypes with MiXCR, one entry per CDR3 protein. The top ten clones hold more than 15% of a sample with 150,000 to 250,000 distinct CDR3 sequences, over 10% of them seen once. The study's findings and limits: A TCR beta motif of several highly homologous variants appeared characteristic of ankylosing spondylitis blood. Clones linked with disease were CD8+ and fairly uncommon in the peripheral blood. From matched ankylosing spondylitis synovial fluid, disease-linked clones were reportedly recovered at significantly enriched levels.

This clonotype was observed at least ten times. The target antigen is unknown. This sequence was found in a male donor with ankylosing spondylitis or in good health (not recorded which). What was sequenced was blood, either unsorted or a sorted T cell fraction (not recorded which).

The CDR3 DNA sequence: TGTGCCAGCAGCCCCCGGACTAGCAGCGGGGCCTACGAGCAGTACTTC. Amino acid sequence: CASSPRTSSGAYEQYF. The V gene is TRBV5-5, the J gene TRBJ2-7; 8 bases are a match to TRBD2. V was clipped by 4 bases and J by 2 bases; unmatched bases: 11. The CDR3 contains 16 residues. CDR1 SGHKS and CDR2 YYEKEE come from the germline V gene (reference sequence).